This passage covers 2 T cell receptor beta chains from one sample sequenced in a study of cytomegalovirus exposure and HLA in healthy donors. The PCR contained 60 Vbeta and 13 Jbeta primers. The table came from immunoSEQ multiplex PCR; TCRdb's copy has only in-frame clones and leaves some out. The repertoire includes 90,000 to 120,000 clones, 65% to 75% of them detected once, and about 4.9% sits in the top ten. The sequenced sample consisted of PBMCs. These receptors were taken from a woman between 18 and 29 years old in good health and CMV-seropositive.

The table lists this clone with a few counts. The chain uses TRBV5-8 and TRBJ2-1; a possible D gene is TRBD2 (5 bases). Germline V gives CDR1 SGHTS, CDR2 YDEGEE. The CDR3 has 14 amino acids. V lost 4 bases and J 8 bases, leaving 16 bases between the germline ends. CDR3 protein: CASSERRTYYEQFF. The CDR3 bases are TGTGCCAGCAGCGAACGGAGGACCTATTATGAGCAGTTCTTC. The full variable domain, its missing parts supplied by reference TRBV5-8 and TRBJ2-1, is EAGVTQSPTHLIKTRGQQATLRCSPISGHTSVYWYQQALGLGLQFLLWYDEGEERNRGNFPPRFSGRQFPNYSSELNVNALELEDSALYLCASSERRTYYEQFFGPGTRLTVL.

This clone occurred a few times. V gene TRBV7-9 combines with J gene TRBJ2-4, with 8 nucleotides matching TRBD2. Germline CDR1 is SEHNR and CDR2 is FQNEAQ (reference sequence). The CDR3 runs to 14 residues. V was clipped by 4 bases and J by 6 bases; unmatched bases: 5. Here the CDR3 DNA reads TGTGCCAGCAGCTCGGGGGGGATAGTAAACATTCAGTACTTC. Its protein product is CASSSGGIVNIQYF.